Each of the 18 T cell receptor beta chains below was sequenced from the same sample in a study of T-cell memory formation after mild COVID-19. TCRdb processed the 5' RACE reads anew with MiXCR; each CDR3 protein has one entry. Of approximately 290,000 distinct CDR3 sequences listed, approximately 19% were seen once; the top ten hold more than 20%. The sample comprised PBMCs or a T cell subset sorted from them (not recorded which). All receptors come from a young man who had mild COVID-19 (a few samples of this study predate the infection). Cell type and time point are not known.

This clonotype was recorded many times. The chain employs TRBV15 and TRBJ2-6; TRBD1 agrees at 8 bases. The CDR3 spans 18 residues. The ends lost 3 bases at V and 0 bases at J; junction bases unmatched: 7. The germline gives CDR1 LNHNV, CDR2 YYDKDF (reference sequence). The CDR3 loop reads CATSSRTGSLSGANVLTF. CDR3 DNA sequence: TGTGCCACCAGCAGCCGGACAGGGTCTCTCTCTGGGGCCAACGTCCTGACTTTC. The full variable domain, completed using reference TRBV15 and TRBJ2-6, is DAMVIQNPRYQVTQFGKPVTLSCSQTLNHNVMYWYQQKSSQAPKLLFHYYDKDFNNEADTPDNFQSRRPNTSFCFLDIRSPGLGDTAMYLCATSSRTGSLSGANVLTFGAGSRLTVL.

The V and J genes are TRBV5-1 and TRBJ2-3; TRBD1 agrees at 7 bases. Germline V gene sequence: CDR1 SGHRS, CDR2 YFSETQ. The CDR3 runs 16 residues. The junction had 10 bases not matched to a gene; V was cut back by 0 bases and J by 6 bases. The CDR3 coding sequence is TGCGCCAGCAGCTTGGACAGGGGCCTTGCGTGGGATACGCAGTATTTT. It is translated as CASSLDRGLAWDTQYF.

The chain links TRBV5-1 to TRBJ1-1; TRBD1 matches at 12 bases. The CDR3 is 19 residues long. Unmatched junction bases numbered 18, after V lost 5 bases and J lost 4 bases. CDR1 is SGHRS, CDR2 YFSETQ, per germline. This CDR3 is CASRLRTGTGGAMATEAFF. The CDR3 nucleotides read TGCGCCAGCAGACTGAGAACCGGGACAGGGGGCGCAATGGCCACTGAAGCTTTCTTT.

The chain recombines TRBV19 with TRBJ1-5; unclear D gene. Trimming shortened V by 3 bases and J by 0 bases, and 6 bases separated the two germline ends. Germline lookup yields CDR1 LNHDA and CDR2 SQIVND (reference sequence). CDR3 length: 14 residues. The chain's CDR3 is CASSISDSNQPQHF. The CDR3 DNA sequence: TGTGCCAGTAGTATTAGTGATAGCAATCAGCCCCAGCATTTT.

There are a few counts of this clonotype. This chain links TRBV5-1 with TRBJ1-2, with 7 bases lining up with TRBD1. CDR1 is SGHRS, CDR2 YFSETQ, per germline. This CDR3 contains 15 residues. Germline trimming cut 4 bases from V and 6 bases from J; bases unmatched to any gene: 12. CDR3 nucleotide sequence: TGCGCCAGCAGCCAACAGGGGACTAGCGTCGATGGCTACACCTTC. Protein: CASSQQGTSVDGYTF.

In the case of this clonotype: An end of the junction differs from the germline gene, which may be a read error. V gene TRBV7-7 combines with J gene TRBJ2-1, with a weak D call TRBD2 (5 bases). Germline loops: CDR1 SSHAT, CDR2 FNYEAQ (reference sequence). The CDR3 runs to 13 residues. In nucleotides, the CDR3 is TGTGCTAGCAGCCTAGCTTGGAGCAATGAGCAGTTCTTC. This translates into CASSLAWSNEQFF.

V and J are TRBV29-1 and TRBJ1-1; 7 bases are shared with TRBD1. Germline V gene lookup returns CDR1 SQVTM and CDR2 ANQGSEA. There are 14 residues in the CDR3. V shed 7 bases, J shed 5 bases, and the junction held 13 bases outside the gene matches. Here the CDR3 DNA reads TGCAGCGCAACTCGGGGTCCGGACAGGACTGAAGCTTTCTTT. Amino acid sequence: CSATRGPDRTEAFF.

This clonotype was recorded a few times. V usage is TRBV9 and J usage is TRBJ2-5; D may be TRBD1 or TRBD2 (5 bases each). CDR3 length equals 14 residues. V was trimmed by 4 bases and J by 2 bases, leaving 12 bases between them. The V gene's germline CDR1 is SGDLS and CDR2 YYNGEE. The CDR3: CASSSQGVQETQYF. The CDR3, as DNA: TGTGCCAGCAGCTCCCAGGGAGTACAAGAGACCCAGTACTTC. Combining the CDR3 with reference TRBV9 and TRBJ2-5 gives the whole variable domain DSGVTQTPKHLITATGQRVTLRCSPRSGDLSVYWYQQSLDQGLQFLIQYYNGEERAKGNILERFSAQQFPDLHSELNLSSLELGDSALYFCASSSQGVQETQYFGPGTRLLVL.

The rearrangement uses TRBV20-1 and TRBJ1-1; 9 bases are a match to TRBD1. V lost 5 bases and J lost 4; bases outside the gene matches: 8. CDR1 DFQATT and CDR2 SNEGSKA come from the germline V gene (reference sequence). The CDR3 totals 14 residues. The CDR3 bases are TGCAGTGCTCAAGGGACAGGGCGGCGCACTGAAGCTTTCTTT. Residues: CSAQGTGRRTEAFF.

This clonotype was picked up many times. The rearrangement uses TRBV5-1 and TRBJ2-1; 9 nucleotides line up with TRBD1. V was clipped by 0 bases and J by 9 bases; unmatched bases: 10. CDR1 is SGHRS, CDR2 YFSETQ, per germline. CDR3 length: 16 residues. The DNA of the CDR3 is TGCGCCAGCAGCTTGGTTCGGGACAGGGTAAGCGGTGAGCAGTTCTTC. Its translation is CASSLVRDRVSGEQFF.

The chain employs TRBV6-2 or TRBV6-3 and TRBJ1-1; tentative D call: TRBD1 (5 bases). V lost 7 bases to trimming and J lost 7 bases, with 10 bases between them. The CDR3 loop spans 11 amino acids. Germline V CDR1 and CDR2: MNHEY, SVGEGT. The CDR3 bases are TGTGCCAGCATCCAGGGACGTGAAGCTTTCTTT. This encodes CASIQGREAFF.

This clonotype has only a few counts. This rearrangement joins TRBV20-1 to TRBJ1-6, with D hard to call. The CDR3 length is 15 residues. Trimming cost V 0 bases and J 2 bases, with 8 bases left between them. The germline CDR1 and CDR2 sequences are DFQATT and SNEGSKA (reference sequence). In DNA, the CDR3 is TGCAGTGCTAGAGATCTCCCTACCTATAATTCACCCCTCCACTTT. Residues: CSARDLPTYNSPLHF.

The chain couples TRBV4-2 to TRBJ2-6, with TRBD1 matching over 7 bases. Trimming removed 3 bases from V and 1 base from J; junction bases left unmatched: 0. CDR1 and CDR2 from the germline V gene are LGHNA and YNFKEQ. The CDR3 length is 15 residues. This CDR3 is CASSQTGSGANVLTF. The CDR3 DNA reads TGTGCCAGCAGCCAGACAGGGTCTGGGGCCAACGTCCTGACTTTC.

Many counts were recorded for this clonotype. CDR3 coding DNA: TGTGCCAGTACCATGGCGGGGGTCCGGCCCCAGCATTTT. Protein product: CASTMAGVRPQHF. V and J are TRBV19 and TRBJ1-5; weak D call: TRBD1 (5 bases). V lost 7 bases and J lost 9, with 16 bases in between. Germline values: CDR1 LNHDA, CDR2 SQIVND (reference sequence). The CDR3 spans 13 residues.

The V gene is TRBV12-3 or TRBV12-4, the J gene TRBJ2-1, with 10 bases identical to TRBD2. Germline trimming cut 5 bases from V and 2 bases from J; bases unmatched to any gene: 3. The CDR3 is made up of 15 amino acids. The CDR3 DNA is TGTGCCAGCAGTGGTCTAGCGGGGGCCTACAATGAGCAGTTCTTC. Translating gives CASSGLAGAYNEQFF.

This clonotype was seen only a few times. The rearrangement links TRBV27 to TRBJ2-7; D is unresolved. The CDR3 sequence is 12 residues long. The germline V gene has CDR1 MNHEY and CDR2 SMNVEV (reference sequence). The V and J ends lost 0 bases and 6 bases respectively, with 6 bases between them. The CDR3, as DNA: TGTGCCAGCAGTTTATCGAAGGCCGAGCAGTACGTC. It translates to CASSLSKAEQYV.

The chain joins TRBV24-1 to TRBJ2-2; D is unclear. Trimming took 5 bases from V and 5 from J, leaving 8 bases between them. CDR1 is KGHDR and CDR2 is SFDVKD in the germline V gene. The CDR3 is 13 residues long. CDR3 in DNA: TGTGCCACCAGTGTCCGTGGGACCGGGGAGCTGTTTTTT. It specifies CATSVRGTGELFF.

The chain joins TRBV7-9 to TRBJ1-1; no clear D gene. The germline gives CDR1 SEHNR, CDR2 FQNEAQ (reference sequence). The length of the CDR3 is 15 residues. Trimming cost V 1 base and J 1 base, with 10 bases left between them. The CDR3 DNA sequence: TGTGCCAGCAGCTTAGGGCGGGTCTCGAACACTGAAGCTTTCTTT. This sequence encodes CASSLGRVSNTEAFF.